This paragraph covers one TCR beta chain sequence. The length of the CDR3 is 18 residues. Germline V gene sequence: CDR1 SEHNR, CDR2 FQNEAQ (reference sequence). Losses at the gene ends were 6 bases for V and 1 base for J; bases not matched to a gene: 10. The entry originates in a study of blood T cell repertoires in COVID-19. Across the study: Sites in the United States, Italy and Spain provided acute and convalescent COVID-19 samples.

Profiled with immunoSEQ multiplex PCR; TCRdb holds only in-frame clones, not every one. The sample contains tens of thousands of clones, 85% of which appear only once. Material for sequencing was peripheral blood. The source is a man at least 80 years old with acute or convalescent COVID-19. This chain uses TRBV7-9 with TRBJ2-3; 13 nucleotides align to TRBD2. The CDR3 here is CASSFRRLAGGRTDTQYF. CDR3 sequence (DNA): TGTGCCAGCAGTTTTCGAAGACTAGCGGGAGGACGCACAGATACGCAGTATTTT.